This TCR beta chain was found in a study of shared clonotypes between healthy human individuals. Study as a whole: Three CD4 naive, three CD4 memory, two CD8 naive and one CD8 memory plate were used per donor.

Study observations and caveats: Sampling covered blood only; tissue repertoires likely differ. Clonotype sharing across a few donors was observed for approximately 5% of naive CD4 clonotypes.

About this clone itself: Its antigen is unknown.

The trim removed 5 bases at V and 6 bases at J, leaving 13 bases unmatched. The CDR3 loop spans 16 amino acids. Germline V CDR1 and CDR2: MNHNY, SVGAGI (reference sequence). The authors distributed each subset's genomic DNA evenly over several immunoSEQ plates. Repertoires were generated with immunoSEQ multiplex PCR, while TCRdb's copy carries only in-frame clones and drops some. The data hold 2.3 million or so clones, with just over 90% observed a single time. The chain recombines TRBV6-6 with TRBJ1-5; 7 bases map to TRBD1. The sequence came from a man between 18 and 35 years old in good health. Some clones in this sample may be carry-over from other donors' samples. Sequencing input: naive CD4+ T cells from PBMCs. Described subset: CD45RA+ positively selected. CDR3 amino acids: CASSGQNRGVGQPQHF. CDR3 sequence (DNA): TGTGCCAGCAGTGGTCAAAACAGGGGCGTGGGTCAGCCCCAGCATTTT.